This TCR beta chain was sequenced in a study of T cell repertoires in aging, cancer and after chemotherapy (dated by TCRdb to 2018 to 2020). Looking at the study overall: Six donor age groups were covered, ranging from 30 or younger up to 70 or older, and each group contained at least three individuals. TCR repertoires from healthy donor controls were recorded over periods of several months to years and showed clear clonal overlap between repeated samplings. The complete dataset included roughly 8.8 million TCR reads. Peripheral blood TCR beta repertoires from healthy donors and cancer patients were profiled to examine immunoaging and T cell reconstitution after chemotherapy. Alongside approximately 97 healthy donors serving as a reference group, the cohort included 218 cancer patients, of whom some 90 had hematological cancers and 124 had solid cancers.

TCR beta rearrangements were amplified from genomic DNA isolated from peripheral blood, not from sorted cells or RNA. Using a mixed TRB-A/B primer pool, multiplex touch-down PCR amplified rearranged TRB sequences covering the V, D and J segments. Two consecutive PCR reactions with Phusion HS II polymerase added Illumina adapters and sample indices to the amplicons. Amplicons were gel-purified using the NucleoSpin Gel and PCR Clean-up kit and were subsequently checked with Qubit and an Agilent 2100 Bioanalyzer. Sequencing of the libraries was done on an Illumina MiSeq with paired-end, single-indexed 600-cycle runs. For the original study's pipeline: Processing of the TRB sequences was carried out with MiXCR versions 2.12 and 3.0.5. Each unique CDR3 nucleotide sequence was counted as one clone, and only productive sequences with at least two reads were retained. The repertoire metrics were Shannon diversity, evenness, clonality (defined as one minus evenness), and alpha-parameterized diversity profiles covering alpha 0 to 5. The IGoR algorithm was used to compute generation probabilities of clones in paired pre- and post-chemotherapy samples. The public sequencing data were trimmed at Q25 with fastp and processed into clonotypes with MiXCR by TCRdb, which kept only in-frame beta chains. CDR3 protein sequences are deduplicated, and each keeps its most common genes and DNA. The V and J calls here are based on TCRdb, not the publication. Here the sample has about 8,700 distinct CDR3 sequences; 30% to 40% occur a single time. The ten largest clones take up approximately 3% of the sample.

On the study overall, not on this receptor specifically: In both cancer cohorts, median generation probability rose over the chemotherapy interval, which suggests that the repertoire was reconstituted through rebound thymic output. Untreated patients with hematological or solid cancers showed significantly lower blood TCR diversity and higher clonality than age-matched healthy donors. According to the authors, the repertoire data do not allow conclusions to be drawn about immunological memory after chemotherapy. In healthy donors, the drop in TCR diversity with age came mainly from a loss of richness, whereas in cancer patients a loss of evenness also played a part.

The CDR3 sequence holds 16 residues, the cysteine and phenylalanine included. Only the CDR3 DNA stays, 48 bases, in frame from base 1. Looking up the germline V gene (reference sequence) yields CDR1 SEHNR and CDR2 FQNEAQ. At the junction V is shortened by 5 bases and J by 2 bases, with 18 bases in between. For this clonotype: There is no known antigen for this receptor. No base quality values were provided; no much bigger clone lies one nucleotide off.

The sample was blood. The chain is encoded by TRBV7-9 joined to TRBJ2-5; the D match is possibly TRBD1 or TRBD2, with 6 bases aligned in each. The clonotype comes from a human donor in good health. The CDR3 reads as follows: CASSPYGGAGQETQYF. The nucleotide sequence is TGTGCCAGCAGCCCTTATGGGGGCGCGGGACAAGAGACCCAGTACTTC. Joined to the reference TRBV7-9 and TRBJ2-5 proteins, this CDR3 gives the full variable domain: DTGVSQNPRHKITKRGQNVTFRCDPISEHNRLYWYRQTLGQGPEFLTYFQNEAQLEKSRLLSDRFSAERPKGSFSTLEIQRTEQGDSAMYLCASSPYGGAGQETQYFGPGTRLLVL.